This TCR beta chain stems from a study of shared clonotypes between healthy human individuals. Deep was the level at which the assay was run. How the authors handled the data: ImmunoSEQ output lacked quality scores and full-length reads, limiting matched filtering. TCRdb keeps only in-frame clones here, not all; method: immunoSEQ multiplex PCR. V and J calls and clone size follow that table, whereas D and trimming were derived from the DNA. Among 450,000 to 500,000 clones listed, around 80% were seen once. CDR1 and CDR2 (germline): MNHNY, SVGAGI (reference sequence). V was trimmed by 6 bases and J by 0 bases, leaving 15 bases between them. This CDR3 comprises 15 residues.

Sequenced input: PBMCs. The TCR was taken from a woman aged 40 to 50 in good health. Some clones in this sample may be carry-over from other donors' samples. V usage is TRBV6-6 and J usage is TRBJ2-7, with D possibly TRBD1 on 5 matching bases. The CDR3 region has the DNA TGTGCCAGCAGCCTCGGACACTCAAGCTCCTACGAGCAGTACTTC. Its protein product is CASSLGHSSSYEQYF.